The rows below give T cell receptor beta chains drawn from one sample of a study of identical twins. TCRdb re-called the 5' RACE reads through MiXCR, storing one row per CDR3 protein. This sample yields nearly 900,000 distinct CDR3 sequences, of which 9% to 15% are seen a single time; under 2% belongs to the top ten. The same sample was also studied in work on yellow fever vaccine responses in identical twins.

The sequenced sample was PBMCs. The receptors come from a woman under 30 in good health. The CDR3 runs from the conserved cysteine through the conserved F or W. The D gene is left open where the match is weak. Clone size appears in some rows only: once, few, many, or a class for an expanded clone.

v_call	j_call	d_call	clone_size	cdr3_aa	cdr3_nt
TRBV7-9	TRBJ2-1	TRBD2	few	CASSPSASGAYNEQFF	TGTGCCAGCAGCCCCTCCGCTAGCGGGGCGTACAATGAGCAGTTCTTC
TRBV7-8	TRBJ2-2	TRBD1	many	CASSRWDRGFNTGELFF	TGTGCCAGCAGCCGCTGGGACAGGGGGTTTAACACCGGGGAGCTGTTTTTT
TRBV2	TRBJ1-1	-	few	CASSELGWGTEAFF	TGTGCCAGCAGTGAACTGGGGTGGGGCACTGAAGCTTTCTTT
TRBV7-2	TRBJ2-5	-	few	CASSLGQAVVAQYF	TGTGCCAGCAGCTTAGGCCAGGCTGTAGTGGCCCAGTACTTC
TRBV4-2	TRBJ2-5	TRBD2	-	CASGTAGGGAGETQYF	TGTGCCAGCGGTACGGCGGGCGGGGGGGCAGGAGAGACCCAGTACTTC
TRBV10-2	TRBJ1-3	-	few	CASGIQTLTNTIYF	TGCGCCAGCGGCATCCAGACGCTAACTAACACCATATATTTT
TRBV2	TRBJ2-1	-	few	CASLGVGEQFF	TGTGCCAGCCTGGGAGTGGGTGAGCAGTTCTTC
TRBV20-1	TRBJ2-3	TRBD2	-	CSAGLAGASTDTQYF	TGCAGTGCTGGGCTAGCGGGGGCTAGCACAGATACGCAGTATTTT
TRBV2	TRBJ2-4	-	-	CASGPLLAKNIQYF	TGTGCCAGCGGACCGCTTTTAGCCAAAAACATTCAGTACTTC
TRBV24-1	TRBJ1-5	-	-	CATRAAENQPQHF	TGTGCCACCAGGGCGGCCGAAAATCAGCCCCAGCATTTT
TRBV12-3/TRBV12-4	TRBJ1-1	-	many	CASSPTGPGTEAFF	TGTGCCAGCAGTCCAACAGGGCCGGGGACTGAAGCTTTCTTT
TRBV12-3/TRBV12-4	TRBJ2-7	TRBD1	-	CASRPTGGGEQYF	TGTGCCAGCAGGCCGACAGGGGGCGGCGAGCAGTACTTC
TRBV10-3	TRBJ2-1	TRBD2	-	CATTSGGGQRYNEQFF	TGTGCCACAACTAGCGGGGGGGGCCAAAGGTACAATGAGCAGTTCTTC
TRBV12-3/TRBV12-4	TRBJ1-1	TRBD1	few	CASSSPGTVGTEAFF	TGTGCCAGCAGTTCTCCCGGGACAGTGGGGACTGAAGCTTTCTTT
TRBV6-5	TRBJ2-1	TRBD2	-	CASSYNPAGANEQFF	TGTGCCAGCAGTTACAACCCAGCGGGAGCGAATGAGCAGTTCTTC
TRBV9	TRBJ2-1	-	-	CASSLWDRPRTSYNEQFF	TGTGCCAGCAGCCTCTGGGACCGCCCTAGAACCTCCTACAATGAGCAGTTCTTC
TRBV9	TRBJ2-1	TRBD2	few	CASSMSGGSYNEQFF	TGTGCCAGCAGCATGAGCGGGGGTTCCTACAATGAGCAGTTCTTC
TRBV7-2	TRBJ2-5	-	few	CASSLDGQRQETQYF	TGTGCCAGCAGCTTAGACGGGCAGAGACAAGAGACCCAGTACTTC
TRBV14	TRBJ2-1	-	few	CASSQDSSYYNEQFF	TGTGCCAGCAGCCAAGACAGTTCCTACTACAATGAGCAGTTCTTC
TRBV10-3	TRBJ2-1	-	-	CAITGGAGNEQFF	TGTGCCATCACAGGGGGGGCCGGGAATGAGCAGTTCTTC
TRBV7-9	TRBJ2-7	TRBD1	-	CASSLNPDRAYEQYF	TGTGCCAGCAGCTTAAACCCGGACAGGGCCTACGAGCAGTACTTC
TRBV4-1	TRBJ2-1	TRBD2	many	CASSQGPGGGNEQFF	TGCGCCAGCAGCCAAGGGCCGGGAGGGGGTAATGAGCAGTTCTTC
TRBV12-3/TRBV12-4	TRBJ2-5	TRBD2	-	CASSLLRRTGGETQYF	TGTGCCAGCAGTTTATTGAGACGGACGGGAGGGGAGACCCAGTACTTC
TRBV5-8	TRBJ1-4	-	many	CASSVWGSNEKLFF	TGTGCCAGCAGCGTGTGGGGGTCTAATGAAAAACTGTTTTTT
TRBV6-5	TRBJ2-3	TRBD2	-	CASSYSSGIYTDTQYF	TGTGCCAGCAGTTACTCGAGCGGGATTTACACAGATACGCAGTATTTT
TRBV19	TRBJ2-1	-	few	CASSRHREEQFF	TGTGCCAGTAGTAGACACAGGGAGGAGCAGTTCTTC
TRBV5-8	TRBJ2-1	-	few	CASSLGGGGIDEQFF	TGTGCCAGCAGCTTGGGAGGGGGCGGGATCGATGAGCAGTTCTTC
TRBV4-1	TRBJ2-5	TRBD2	-	CASSQGMAGAAPGAQYF	TGCGCCAGCAGCCAAGGGATGGCGGGAGCCGCTCCCGGGGCCCAGTACTTC
TRBV15	TRBJ1-5	-	many	CATSRGRDESNQPQHF	TGTGCCACCAGCAGAGGAAGGGATGAAAGCAATCAGCCCCAGCATTTT
TRBV3-1	TRBJ2-3	TRBD2	-	CASSQTPTSGSTDTQYF	TGTGCCAGCAGCCAAACCCCAACTAGCGGGAGCACAGATACGCAGTATTTT
TRBV14	TRBJ2-1	TRBD2	-	CASSQSSGGAYNEQFF	TGTGCCAGCAGCCAGAGTAGCGGGGGGGCGTACAATGAGCAGTTCTTC
TRBV5-1	TRBJ2-3	-	few	CASRSGSAREGDTQYF	TGCGCCAGCAGGAGCGGTTCCGCTAGAGAGGGAGATACGCAGTATTTT
TRBV5-1	TRBJ2-1	TRBD2	few	CASSLDGPGGVGLAGSPTGNEQFF	TGCGCCAGCAGCTTGGATGGTCCAGGGGGCGTCGGACTAGCGGGATCCCCTACAGGGAATGAGCAGTTCTTC
TRBV5-1	TRBJ2-2	TRBD1	-	CASSLGQGATNTGELFF	TGCGCCAGCAGCCTCGGACAGGGTGCTACGAACACCGGGGAGCTGTTTTTT
TRBV7-2	TRBJ1-5	-	-	CASSLARQATNQPQHF	TGTGCCAGCAGCTTAGCGCGGCAAGCTACTAATCAGCCCCAGCATTTT
TRBV20-1	TRBJ1-5	-	many	CSAREARPEGNQPQHF	TGCAGTGCTAGAGAGGCCCGCCCCGAGGGAAATCAGCCCCAGCATTTT
TRBV6-2/TRBV6-3	TRBJ2-5	TRBD2	few	CASLRLAGGFETQYF	TGTGCCAGCCTGCGACTAGCGGGGGGATTTGAGACCCAGTACTTC
TRBV14	TRBJ2-3	-	-	CASSQVGGTLRTDTQYF	TGTGCCAGCAGCCAAGTAGGTGGGACTCTCCGCACAGATACGCAGTATTTT
TRBV3-1	TRBJ2-5	-	few	CASNNLQGIQQETQYF	TGTGCCAGCAATAATCTACAGGGAATACAACAAGAGACCCAGTACTTC
TRBV20-1	TRBJ2-2	TRBD2	-	CSAREGSGGWNTGELFF	TGCAGTGCTAGAGAAGGTAGCGGGGGCTGGAACACCGGGGAGCTGTTTTTT
TRBV7-9	TRBJ2-1	TRBD2	many	CASSLAGAVYNEQFF	TGTGCCAGCAGTCTAGCGGGAGCGGTCTACAATGAGCAGTTCTTC
TRBV11-2	TRBJ2-5	TRBD1	many	CASSPGDRHWGETQYF	TGTGCCAGCAGCCCTGGGGACAGGCATTGGGGGGAGACCCAGTACTTC
TRBV6-1	TRBJ1-5	-	few	CASRGVSIEPQHF	TGTGCCAGCAGGGGTGTCAGTATAGAGCCCCAGCATTTT
TRBV12-3/TRBV12-4	TRBJ2-6	-	few	CASSSTLGGANVLTF	TGTGCCAGCAGTTCCACCCTTGGGGGGGCCAACGTCCTGACTTTC
TRBV29-1	TRBJ2-3	TRBD1	-	CSVERQGASTDTQYF	TGCAGCGTTGAACGCCAGGGGGCAAGCACAGATACGCAGTATTTT
TRBV27	TRBJ2-1	-	few	CASSIGPGSYNEQFF	TGTGCCAGCAGTATAGGCCCGGGGTCCTACAATGAGCAGTTCTTC
TRBV3-1	TRBJ2-4	-	few	CASSPRSQAQNIQYF	TGTGCCAGCAGCCCTCGGAGCCAGGCCCAAAACATTCAGTACTTC
TRBV9	TRBJ2-7	TRBD2	-	CASSAHIAGGPYEQYF	TGTGCCAGCAGCGCCCACATAGCGGGAGGGCCCTACGAGCAGTACTTC
TRBV11-2	TRBJ2-1	-	-	CASSLLSTGGVLSYNEQFF	TGTGCCAGCAGCCTTCTGAGCACAGGGGGGGTACTCTCCTACAATGAGCAGTTCTTC
TRBV20-1	TRBJ2-7	-	many	CSARDVIGGPGYEQYF	TGCAGTGCTAGAGATGTAATAGGAGGGCCGGGGTACGAGCAGTACTTC
TRBV20-1	TRBJ1-5	-	-	CSARSGYNQPQHF	TGCAGTGCTAGATCAGGTTACAATCAGCCCCAGCATTTT
TRBV5-1	TRBJ1-1	-	few	CASSLALIGISFMAFF	TGCGCCAGCAGCTTGGCCCTCATCGGGATCAGCTTCATGGCTTTCTTT
TRBV6-1	TRBJ2-1	TRBD2	-	CASSGRARNNEQFF	TGTGCCAGCAGCGGGAGGGCCCGAAACAATGAGCAGTTCTTC
TRBV5-1	TRBJ2-1	-	-	CASSRNMGRYNEQFF	TGCGCCAGCAGCCGTAATATGGGAAGGTACAATGAGCAGTTCTTC
TRBV6-5	TRBJ2-3	-	few	CASSHTPGRRNSADTQYF	TGTGCCAGCAGTCACACGCCGGGCAGGCGTAATTCAGCAGATACGCAGTATTTT
TRBV20-1	TRBJ2-5	-	many	CSARVPPETQYF	TGCAGTGCTAGAGTTCCCCCAGAGACCCAGTACTTC
TRBV12-3/TRBV12-4	TRBJ2-1	-	few	CASSSRQASYNEQFF	TGTGCCAGCAGTTCCCGACAGGCTTCCTACAATGAGCAGTTCTTC
TRBV12-3/TRBV12-4	TRBJ2-1	TRBD2	few	CASRKTSGLYNEQFF	TGTGCCAGCAGGAAGACTAGCGGGTTGTACAATGAGCAGTTCTTC